Detailed here is one T cell receptor (beta chain). It has no known antigen specificity. No clone much larger than this one lies a single base away; base qualities are absent. This record belongs to a study of blood T cell repertoires in COVID-19 (dated by TCRdb to the early 2020s). Background for the entire study: Samples from collaborators originated in the United States, Italy and Spain and spanned both the acute and convalescent phases of COVID-19. The repertoires were released in a freely available public database meant as a resource for research on the immune response to SARS-CoV-2. The prospective study material was composed of cDNA or gDNA derived from T cells, B-cell-depleted T cells, or PBMCs. Nearly every sample came with metadata listing a de-identified subject ID, COVID-19 status, age in years and sex. Where available, HLA class I and class II types were obtained from metadata supplied by the sample provider rather than from assay-based typing. Deeply sampled blood TCRbeta repertoires from subjects exposed to, actively infected with, or recovered from COVID-19 were included in the dataset. Samples came from the ongoing ImmuneRACE study (first 160 participants) plus 1,254 subjects from 6 global collaborators.

V and J are truncated by 3 bases and 8 bases respectively, leaving an intervening sequence of 13 bases. The CDR3 spans 13 residues, from the cysteine through the phenylalanine. Only the CDR3 DNA stays, 39 bases, in frame from base 1. Participants in the prospective study were enrolled through a virtual design, were aged 18 to 89 years, and lived in some 24 United States geographic areas. In the prospective study, cohorts were assigned on the basis of participant-reported clinical history obtained from a screening survey and a study questionnaire. ImmuneRACE Cohort 3 recovered participants were defined by two consecutive negative NP/OP PCR tests, healthcare professional clearance, or symptom resolution. In the prospective study, mobile phlebotomists collected whole blood, serum and a nasopharyngeal or oropharyngeal swab from each participant. Prospective study participants could optionally give additional blood draws and questionnaires over an approximately 2-month period. Blood samples from the prospective study were shipped frozen or at room temperature prior to DNA extraction.

Results the study describes overall, beyond this receptor: Clinical and demographic metadata were provided uncurated, with the amount varying by source and participant.

TCRbeta CDR3 regions were amplified from genomic DNA using the immunoSEQ Assay, a bias-controlled multiplex PCR. As for how the authors treated the data: Within the assay, amplification of reference gene primers was used to estimate how many nucleated cells each sample contained. To quantify the absolute abundance of each unique TCRbeta CDR3 rearrangement, sequence reads were collapsed and filtered. For each sample, productive Simpson clonality was calculated by taking the square root of Simpson's diversity index across productive rearrangements. This immuneACCESS table, as held by TCRdb, lists in-frame sequences with V and J called but not all clones. Of the missing ones, under half trace to an unresolved V gene in checked studies; the others have no known cause. V, J and clone size reflect that table, while D and trimming were determined from the DNA. The sample table records a few hundred thousand clones; roughly 90% of these occur just once. The ten largest account for less than 2% of the sample.

Here the chain combines TRBV12-3 or TRBV12-4 and TRBJ1-2; tentative D gene TRBD1, with 6 bases matching. The sequence was collected from a middle-aged woman who had recovered from COVID-19. The sample comprised PBMCs or T cells enriched from blood (not recorded which). The DNA sequence is given as TGTGCCAGCAGTTTTACAGGGTTCAGGGGCTACACCTTC. This translates into CASSFTGFRGYTF.